These 22 T cell receptor beta chains were sequenced from one sample in a study of shared clonotypes between healthy human individuals. The repertoire was sequenced with immunoSEQ multiplex PCR; TCRdb's copy has only in-frame clones and lacks some. The data show millions of clones, roughly nine tenths seen once. Sequencing used naive CD4+ T cells sorted from blood. Specified subset: CD45RA+ positively selected. The receptors come from a man younger than 35 in good health.

The chain joins TRBV5-6 to TRBJ2-2, with 10 bases that match TRBD2. The CDR3 length is 16 residues. Germline-derived CDR1 and CDR2 are SGHDT and YYEEEE. V trimming: 1 base; J trimming: 2 bases; junction bases outside the gene matches: 2. Written as DNA, the CDR3 is TGTGCCAGCAGCTTGTCTAGCGGGGGAAACACCGGGGAGCTGTTTTTT. Its protein is CASSLSSGGNTGELFF.

The CDR3 protein is CASSPDRGHYNEQFF. DNA for the CDR3: TGTGCCAGCAGTCCGGACAGGGGGCACTACAATGAGCAGTTCTTC. The chain is built from TRBV5-8 and TRBJ2-1; TRBD1 matches at 11 bases. CDR1 SGHTS and CDR2 YDEGEE come from the germline V gene. The J segment lost 3 bases and the V segment lost 5 bases, leaving 4 bases of the junction unmatched. The CDR3 sequence is 15 residues long.

The chain's CDR3 is CASSQEGNKNTEAFF. The CDR3 DNA reads TGCGCCAGCAGCCAAGAAGGAAACAAGAACACTGAAGCTTTCTTT. The chain joins TRBV4-3 to TRBJ1-1; the D is unclear. CDR3 length: 15 residues. Germline V CDR1 and CDR2: LGHNA, YSLEER. Trimming took 0 bases from V and 1 from J, leaving 9 bases between them.

CDR3 coding DNA: TGTGCCAGCCTTTCCGGGACCTACACCGGGGAGCTGTTTTTT. Residues: CASLSGTYTGELFF. J is TRBJ2-2 and V is TRBV19; D possibly uses TRBD1 or TRBD2 (5 bases each). Trimming cost V 9 bases and J 3 bases, with 14 bases left between them. CDR3 size: 14 residues. CDR1 and CDR2 from the germline V gene are LNHDA and SQIVND (reference sequence).

The genes are TRBV7-2 and TRBJ2-1, with D maybe TRBD2 (5 bases). The CDR3 consists of 12 residues. Germline lookup yields CDR1 SGHTA and CDR2 FQGNSA. Trimming shortened V by 5 bases and J by 10 bases, and 12 bases separated the two germline ends. The CDR3 bases are TGTGCCAGCAGCCTAGGGCCGGGGGAGCAGTTCTTC. Protein sequence: CASSLGPGEQFF.

J is TRBJ2-3 and V is TRBV29-1; no definite D call. V lost 6 bases to trimming and J lost 5 bases, with 18 bases between them. Looked up from germline, CDR1 is SQVTM and CDR2 is ANQGSEA. The CDR3 has 14 amino acids. This chain's CDR3 is CSVQTSPPQDTQYF. The CDR3, as DNA: TGCAGCGTCCAGACCTCGCCCCCACAAGATACGCAGTATTTT.

The J gene is TRBJ2-3, the V gene TRBV20-1; unclear D gene. The germline CDR1 and CDR2 sequences are DFQATT and SNEGSKA (reference sequence). V was trimmed by 6 bases and J by 5 bases, leaving 9 bases between them. This CDR3 contains 11 residues. This CDR3 reads CSATRGDTQYF. The DNA for the CDR3 is TGCAGTGCAACAAGAGGAGATACGCAGTATTTT.

As regards this clone: At one boundary the junction diverges from the germline segment, which might be a read error. This chain joins TRBV7-7 and TRBJ2-7, with TRBD2 matching 7 bases. Germline CDR1 and CDR2: SSHAT and FNYEAQ (reference sequence). The CDR3 length is 14 residues. The CDR3 region has the DNA TGTGCTAGCAGCTTGGGAGGGACCACCAACGAGCAGTACTTC. It specifies CASSLGGTTNEQYF.

V usage is TRBV27 and J usage is TRBJ1-6, with D unresolved. V lost 7 bases and J lost 0, with 10 bases in between. This CDR3 is built from 15 residues. Germline V gene sequence: CDR1 MNHEY, CDR2 SMNVEV (reference sequence). The DNA for the CDR3 is TGTGCCAGCAAAAAGGGAAGCTCCTATAATTCACCCCTCCACTTT. Amino acids: CASKKGSSYNSPLHF.

The gene calls are TRBV5-8 and TRBJ2-1; D is undetermined. Trimming shortened V by 4 bases and J by 4 bases, and 9 bases separated the two germline ends. From germline, CDR1 is SGHTS and CDR2 YDEGEE. This CDR3 has 13 amino acids. The DNA for the CDR3 is TGTGCCAGCAGCCCCTTAGGGTACAATGAGCAGTTCTTC. It codes for CASSPLGYNEQFF. Full variable domain (missing parts from reference TRBV5-8 and TRBJ2-1): EAGVTQSPTHLIKTRGQQATLRCSPISGHTSVYWYQQALGLGLQFLLWYDEGEERNRGNFPPRFSGRQFPNYSSELNVNALELEDSALYLCASSPLGYNEQFFGPGTRLTVL.

The V call is TRBV7-2, the J call TRBJ2-7, with 13 bases fitting TRBD2. The V gene end was trimmed by 7 bases and the J gene end by 0 bases; junction bases not matched to a gene: 9. Germline V gene data show CDR1 as SGHTA and CDR2 as FQGNSA. This CDR3 has 17 amino acids. The CDR3 bases are TGTGCCAGCAACGTAGGGGGACTAGCGGGATCCTCCTACGAGCAGTACTTC. Its protein product is CASNVGGLAGSSYEQYF.

CDR3 in amino acids: CASSPERQGYGYTF. The CDR3 bases are TGTGCCAGCTCACCAGAGAGACAGGGATATGGCTACACCTTC. The chain has TRBV18 and TRBJ1-2; 7 nucleotides line up with TRBD1. CDR1 is KGHSH, CDR2 LQKENI, per germline. V lost 2 bases and J lost 5; bases outside the gene matches: 5. The CDR3 runs to 14 residues. Based on the CDR3 plus reference TRBV18 and TRBJ1-2, the full variable domain is NAGVMQNPRHLVRRRGQEARLRCSPMKGHSHVYWYRQLPEEGLKFMVYLQKENIIDESGMPKERFSAEFPKEGPSILRIQQVVRGDSAAYFCASSPERQGYGYTFGSGTRLTVV.

This chain uses TRBV2 with TRBJ2-1, with 7 positions matching TRBD2. This CDR3 contains 16 residues. Germline CDR1 and CDR2: SNHLY and FYNNEI. The V gene end was trimmed by 2 bases and the J gene end by 0 bases; junction bases not matched to a gene: 4. CDR3 residues: CASSERGRGSYNEQFF. CDR3 DNA sequence: TGTGCCAGCAGTGAAAGAGGGAGGGGCTCCTACAATGAGCAGTTCTTC.

This chain connects TRBV9 to TRBJ2-5, with 9 bases lining up with TRBD2. V dropped 0 bases and J dropped 0; count of bases not matched to a gene: 6. The CDR3 contains 17 residues. Germline V gene data show CDR1 as SGDLS and CDR2 as YYNGEE. CDR3 coding DNA: TGTGCCAGCAGCGTAGGGGTTAGCGGGGGAAACCAAGAGACCCAGTACTTC. Its protein product is CASSVGVSGGNQETQYF.

The chain is built from TRBV5-5 and TRBJ1-1; no clear D. Deletions cut 0 bases from V and 5 bases from J, with 8 bases between. Germline V CDR1 and CDR2: SGHKS, YYEKEE (reference sequence). This CDR3 comprises 13 residues. The CDR3 sequence: CASSLGSGTEAFF. The CDR3 DNA reads TGTGCCAGCAGCTTGGGCTCGGGTACTGAAGCTTTCTTT. Using reference TRBV5-5 and TRBJ1-1 for the parts outside the CDR3, the full variable domain is DAGVTQSPTHLIKTRGQQVTLRCSPISGHKSVSWYQQVLGQGPQFIFQYYEKEERGRGNFPDRFSARQFPNYSSELNVNALLLGDSALYLCASSLGSGTEAFFGQGTRLTVV.

Remarks on this clone: This is likely a read error, given that the CDR3 carries no conserved phenylalanine or tryptophan at its end. Because the CDR3's place on the DNA is in doubt, the DNA is left out and the CDR3 is given as listed by TCRdb. The gene calls are TRBV18 and TRBJ1-4; TRBD1, the table's D call, lacks a check against the DNA. Germline CDR1 KGHSH, CDR2 LQKENI. The CDR3 extends over 11 residues, inclusive of both ends. Here the CDR3 reads CASSLDRVFAL.

The gene calls are TRBV9 and TRBJ2-6; D could derive from TRBD1 or TRBD2 (5 bases each). CDR1 and CDR2 from the germline V gene are SGDLS and YYNGEE. This CDR3 region has 19 residues. Trimming cost V 0 bases and J 4 bases, with 20 bases left between them. This CDR3 reads CASSVGLGAGLVGANVLTF. The DNA of the CDR3 is TGTGCCAGCAGCGTAGGTCTCGGGGCCGGCCTTGTAGGGGCCAACGTCCTGACTTTC. Supplemented by reference TRBV9 and TRBJ2-6, the full variable domain reads DSGVTQTPKHLITATGQRVTLRCSPRSGDLSVYWYQQSLDQGLQFLIQYYNGEERAKGNILERFSAQQFPDLHSELNLSSLELGDSALYFCASSVGLGAGLVGANVLTFGAGSRLTVL.

The gene calls are TRBV5-4 and TRBJ1-6; 10 bases line up with TRBD1. Trimming took 4 bases from V and 8 from J; bases not matched to a gene: 6. Looked up from germline, CDR1 is SGHNT and CDR2 is YYREEE (reference sequence). This CDR3 is 15 amino acids long. This chain's CDR3 is CASSRQGAGDSPLHF. CDR3 sequence (DNA): TGTGCCAGCAGCCGACAGGGGGCGGGGGATTCACCCCTCCACTTT.

The chain employs TRBV2 and TRBJ2-3; possible D gene TRBD1, 6 bases. Germline lookup yields CDR1 SNHLY and CDR2 FYNNEI. Trimming stripped 7 bases from V and 0 bases from J, with 17 bases between. The CDR3 has 16 amino acids. CDR3 loop: CASTAIWDISTDTQYF. In nucleotides, the CDR3 is TGTGCCAGCACGGCGATCTGGGACATTAGCACAGATACGCAGTATTTT.

V is TRBV30 and J is TRBJ1-6; 8 positions agree with TRBD1. V was pared by 4 bases and J by 10 bases, with 9 bases of the junction left unmatched. The CDR3 has 14 residues. Germline V gene data show CDR1 as GTSNPN and CDR2 as SVGIG (reference sequence). The CDR3 nucleotides are TGTGCCTGGAATAGACAGGGGAGGCGATCACCCCTCCACTTT. Amino acid sequence: CAWNRQGRRSPLHF.

The genes are TRBV18 and TRBJ2-7, with 7 positions matching TRBD1. Unmatched junction bases numbered 11, after V lost 3 bases and J lost 6 bases. There are 15 residues in the CDR3. From germline, CDR1 is KGHSH and CDR2 LQKENI. CDR3 coding DNA: TGTGCCAGCTCACCCTCCGGGACAGATCCTCTCGAGCAGTACTTC. Protein product: CASSPSGTDPLEQYF.

This clone has only a few counts. V is TRBV9 and J is TRBJ1-1; D gene uncertain. Germline V lookup: CDR1 SGDLS, CDR2 YYNGEE. The CDR3 runs to 14 residues. V lost 4 bases to trimming and J lost 1 base, with 11 bases between them. The CDR3 reads CASSRVGGNTEAFF. The CDR3 region has the DNA TGTGCCAGCAGCCGGGTGGGTGGGAACACTGAAGCTTTCTTT.